Below, 23 T cell receptor beta chains from the same sample are listed, as sequenced in a study of CD8 T cells in Susac syndrome. About 0.45 to 1 ug RNA was reverse transcribed with random hexamers. Each CDR3 protein gets one entry after TCRdb re-called the immunoSEQ multiplex PCR reads with MiXCR. Of approximately 140,000 distinct CDR3 sequences detected, 94% appear once; the ten largest clones hold approximately 0.27%. Sequenced input: CD8+ T cells from PBMCs. These receptors came from a human donor in good health.

The chain employs TRBV29-1 and TRBJ2-7, with a possible D match to TRBD2 (7 bases). Germline V gives CDR1 SQVTM, CDR2 ANQGSEA. The CDR3 totals 13 residues. V dropped 5 bases and J dropped 3 bases, with 14 bases sitting between them. The CDR3 coding sequence is TGCAGCGTTTTGGGCGGGGGCTTCTACGAGCAGTACTTC. As protein: CSVLGGGFYEQYF.

The chain joins TRBV24-1 to TRBJ2-2, with unresolved D. The CDR3 length is 12 residues. V was pared by 4 bases and J by 10 bases, with 9 bases between. CDR1 is KGHDR and CDR2 is SFDVKD in the germline V gene. This CDR3 reads CATSEEASELFF. CDR3 sequence (DNA): TGTGCCACCAGTGAGGAAGCCTCGGAGCTGTTTTTT.

The gene calls are TRBV24-1 and TRBJ2-1, with D tentatively TRBD2 (5 bases). Deletions cut 7 bases from V and 9 bases from J, with 9 bases between. Looked up from germline, CDR1 is KGHDR and CDR2 is SFDVKD. The CDR3 is made up of 11 amino acids. The CDR3 is CATSGLGEQFF. The CDR3 DNA is TGTGCCACCAGCGGACTGGGTGAGCAGTTCTTC.

The rearrangement uses TRBV7-8 and TRBJ2-1, with D perhaps TRBD1 (5 bases). From germline, CDR1 is SGHVS and CDR2 FQNEAQ. The CDR3 contains 15 residues. V dropped 0 bases and J dropped 2 bases, with 8 bases sitting between them. The CDR3 sequence is CASSLAGRTYNEQFF. The CDR3 DNA follows: TGTGCCAGCAGCTTAGCGGGGCGAACCTACAATGAGCAGTTCTTC.

This clonotype appeared a single time. The gene calls are TRBV30 and TRBJ2-7, with unresolved D. The CDR3 spans 13 residues. Germline assignment: CDR1 GTSNPN and CDR2 SVGIG (reference sequence). Trimming took 0 bases from V and 6 from J, leaving 12 bases between them. CDR3 sequence: CAWSVAMRSEQYF. In DNA form, the CDR3 reads TGTGCCTGGAGTGTGGCAATGAGGAGCGAGCAGTACTTC.

The V and J genes are TRBV6-5 and TRBJ2-7; 8 positions agree with TRBD1. The CDR3 has 15 amino acids. Germline trimming cut 2 bases from V and 3 bases from J; bases unmatched to any gene: 6. The V gene's germline CDR1 is MNHEY and CDR2 SVGAGI. CDR3 loop: CASSYQGARGYEQYF. For the CDR3, the DNA is TGTGCCAGCAGTTACCAGGGGGCGAGGGGCTACGAGCAGTACTTC.

The chain links TRBV28 to TRBJ2-3; 15 bases match TRBD2. CDR1 is MDHEN and CDR2 is SYDVKM in the germline V gene. J was trimmed by 9 bases and V by 4 bases; bases with no gene match: 2. CDR3 size: 14 residues. The CDR3 DNA follows: TGTGCCAGCAGTTCGGGACTAGCGGGAGGCACGCAGTATTTT. Translated, it gives CASSSGLAGGTQYF.

Written as DNA, the CDR3 is TGTGCCAGCAGCCAAGAATGGGGAGGCACTGAAGCTTTCTTT. Its translation: CASSQEWGGTEAFF. The chain employs TRBV14 and TRBJ1-1; D remains unclear. The V and J ends lost 0 bases and 4 bases respectively, with 9 bases between them. The CDR3 contains 14 residues. Germline loops: CDR1 SGHDN, CDR2 FVKESK.

V and J are TRBV15 and TRBJ2-1, with D possibly being TRBD2 (6 bases). V was clipped by 8 bases and J by 9 bases, with 11 bases between them. CDR1 and CDR2 (germline): LNHNV, YYDKDF (reference sequence). This CDR3 is built from 11 residues. CDR3 DNA sequence: TGTGCCACCCGACTAGGGGCTGAGCAGTTCTTC. It codes for CATRLGAEQFF.

The chain uses TRBV29-1 and TRBJ2-5; D possibly corresponds to TRBD1 (6 bases). The length of the CDR3 is 13 residues. V dropped 6 bases and J dropped 5 bases, with 16 bases sitting between them. The germline V gene has CDR1 SQVTM and CDR2 ANQGSEA. The CDR3 bases are TGCAGCGTCCTACAGGGCGAGGTGGAGACCCAGTACTTC. Translating gives CSVLQGEVETQYF.

For the CDR3, the DNA is TGTGCCAGCAGCGGATACAGGGGCACTAATGAAAAACTGTTTTTT. It translates to CASSGYRGTNEKLFF. V usage is TRBV9 and J usage is TRBJ1-4; 7 nucleotides line up with TRBD1. With V trimmed by 3 bases and J by 2 bases, 4 bases remained unmatched. The germline V gene encodes CDR1 SGDLS and CDR2 YYNGEE. This CDR3 has 15 amino acids.

The rearrangement uses TRBV19 and TRBJ1-1; no clear D. V was clipped by 5 bases and J by 5 bases, with 9 bases between them. CDR1 and CDR2 from the germline V gene are LNHDA and SQIVND (reference sequence). This CDR3 contains 12 residues. The CDR3 spells CASSLMRTEAFF. Here the CDR3 DNA reads TGTGCCAGTAGTTTGATGCGAACTGAAGCTTTCTTT.

The V gene is TRBV5-4, the J gene TRBJ2-5; possible D gene TRBD2, 5 bases. Germline V gives CDR1 SGHNT, CDR2 YYREEE (reference sequence). This CDR3 is 18 amino acids long. The V end lost 0 bases, the J end lost 2 bases, and 20 bases lay between the germline ends. CDR3 bases: TGTGCCAGCAGCTTGGATTCCGATTTACTAGTTGAGCAAGAGACCCAGTACTTC. It codes for CASSLDSDLLVEQETQYF. Full variable domain (remainder filled in from reference TRBV5-4 and TRBJ2-5): ETGVTQSPTHLIKTRGQQVTLRCSSQSGHNTVSWYQQALGQGPQFIFQYYREEENGRGNFPPRFSGLQFPNYSSELNVNALELDDSALYLCASSLDSDLLVEQETQYFGPGTRLLVL.

This clonotype has just one count. V usage is TRBV20-1 and J usage is TRBJ2-7; D gene ambiguous. The CDR3 consists of 13 residues. Germline CDR1 DFQATT, CDR2 SNEGSKA (reference sequence). Trimming removed 4 bases from V and 2 bases from J, with 12 bases in between. The CDR3 DNA reads TGCAGTGCTAACAACGCGGAACCCTACGAGCAGTACTTC. Its translation: CSANNAEPYEQYF.

This rearrangement joins TRBV20-1 to TRBJ2-7; TRBD2 is a possible D gene (5 bases). CDR1 DFQATT and CDR2 SNEGSKA come from the germline V gene (reference sequence). The CDR3 length is 13 residues. V was pared by 6 bases and J by 2 bases, with 14 bases between. CDR3 region: CSAVQAEAYEQYF. CDR3 coding DNA: TGCAGTGCCGTCCAGGCGGAGGCCTACGAGCAGTACTTC.

This clonotype was observed once. V is TRBV5-1 and J is TRBJ2-1, with 11 positions matching TRBD2. Germline CDR1 reads SGHRS; CDR2 reads YFSETQ. The CDR3 runs to 16 residues. Germline trimming cut 5 bases from V and 0 bases from J; bases unmatched to any gene: 4. The CDR3, as DNA: TGCGCCAGCAGGTCCGGACTAGCGGGCTCCTACAATGAGCAGTTCTTC. The encoded protein is CASRSGLAGSYNEQFF. The entire variable domain, with the rest obtained from reference TRBV5-1 and TRBJ2-1, is as follows: KAGVTQTPRYLIKTRGQQVTLSCSPISGHRSVSWYQQTPGQGLQFLFEYFSETQRNKGNFPGRFSGRQFSNSRSEMNVSTLELGDSALYLCASRSGLAGSYNEQFFGPGTRLTVL.

V is TRBV20-1 and J is TRBJ2-2, with D unclear. The ends were cut back, 0 bases at V and 7 bases at J, with 3 bases in the middle. The CDR3 has 11 amino acids. Germline V CDR1 and CDR2: DFQATT, SNEGSKA (reference sequence). The CDR3 coding sequence is TGCAGTGCTAGAGATATCGGGGAGCTGTTTTTT. Translating gives CSARDIGELFF.

The CDR3 protein is CRGGTQYF. The DNA for the CDR3 is TGCCGTGGGGGGACCCAGTACTTC. This chain joins TRBV20-1 and TRBJ2-5; either TRBD1 or TRBD2 may supply D (5 bases each). The CDR3 spans 8 residues. Per germline, CDR1 DFQATT and CDR2 SNEGSKA (reference sequence).

The chain joins TRBV23-1 to TRBJ2-1; either TRBD1 or TRBD2 may fit D (5 bases each). TRBV23-1 is sorted into the ORF group, with uncertain function. The germline V and J ends were trimmed by 9 bases and 16 bases, with 19 bases remaining between them. This CDR3 is built from 11 residues. The CDR3 DNA reads as TGCGCCAGATTAAGAGGGGCTGGAAATTTCTTC. Protein product: CARLRGAGNFF.

V is TRBV5-4 and J is TRBJ2-7; D remains ambiguous. Germline values: CDR1 SGHNT, CDR2 YYREEE (reference sequence). The CDR3 totals 14 residues. The V end was cut by 0 bases, the J end by 2 bases, with 9 bases between. This CDR3 is CASSLAGTAYEQYF. CDR3 sequence (DNA): TGTGCCAGCAGCTTGGCCGGTACGGCCTACGAGCAGTACTTC.

V and J are TRBV20-1 and TRBJ1-2, with D hard to call. Germline V gene data show CDR1 as DFQATT and CDR2 as SNEGSKA (reference sequence). Trimming stripped 3 bases from V and 3 bases from J, with 5 bases between. This CDR3 is 11 amino acids long. As DNA, the CDR3 is TGCAGTGCTAGTGAGGACTATGGCTACACCTTC. It encodes CSASEDYGYTF.

The J gene is TRBJ2-3, the V gene TRBV27; D possibly corresponds to TRBD1 (5 bases). Germline CDR1 reads MNHEY; CDR2 reads SMNVEV (reference sequence). With 3 bases removed from V and 3 bases from J, the gap between germline ends came to 10 bases. This CDR3 is built from 14 residues. The CDR3 sequence: CASSLGRVTDTQYF. Written as DNA, the CDR3 is TGTGCCAGCAGTTTGGGCAGGGTAACAGATACGCAGTATTTT.

V gene TRBV5-1 combines with J gene TRBJ2-1; the D is unclear. Trimming removed 5 bases at V and 0 bases at J, with 12 bases between. The CDR3 is 15 amino acids. Germline V lookup: CDR1 SGHRS, CDR2 YFSETQ. The CDR3 coding sequence is TGCGCCAGCAGACTTGACGCAGGCTCCTACAATGAGCAGTTCTTC. Its translation: CASRLDAGSYNEQFF.